The sequence of this T cell receptor (beta chain) was determined in a study of CD8 T cells in ankylosing spondylitis. Study outcomes and limitations: Within ankylosing spondylitis blood, a TCR beta motif made up of eight or nine highly homologous variants appeared to be characteristic. Matched ankylosing spondylitis synovial fluid reportedly contained a significantly enriched population of disease-linked clones. Before this, some motif variants had been reported in reactive arthritis synovial fluid and blood.

For this clonotype: Its target is not known.

The CDR3 has 13 amino acids. V was clipped by 5 bases and J by 1 base, with 8 bases between them. From germline, CDR1 is SGHVS and CDR2 FNYEAQ. 5'-RACE, quantitative and with molecular barcodes, yielded the TCR beta libraries. TCRdb re-derived calls from the 5' RACE reads in MiXCR, one entry per CDR3 protein. The sample lists 30,000 to 45,000 distinct CDR3 sequences; around 10% were seen once. The clonotype originates from a male donor with ankylosing spondylitis. This chain links TRBV7-6 with TRBJ1-1; unclear D gene. Sequencing input: synovial fluid, either unsorted or a sorted T cell fraction (not recorded which). CDR3 region: CASSADGNTEAFF. The CDR3, as DNA: TGTGCCAGCAGCGCGGACGGGAACACTGAAGCTTTCTTT.